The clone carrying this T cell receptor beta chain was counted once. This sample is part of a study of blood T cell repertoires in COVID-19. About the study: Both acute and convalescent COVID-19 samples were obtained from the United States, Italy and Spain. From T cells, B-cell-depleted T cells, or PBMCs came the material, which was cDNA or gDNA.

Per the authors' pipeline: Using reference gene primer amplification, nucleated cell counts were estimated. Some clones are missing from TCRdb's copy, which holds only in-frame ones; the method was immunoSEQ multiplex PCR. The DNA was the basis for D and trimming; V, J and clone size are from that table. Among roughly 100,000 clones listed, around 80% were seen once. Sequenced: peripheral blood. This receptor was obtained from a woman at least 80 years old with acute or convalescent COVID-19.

DNA for the CDR3: TGTGCCAGCAGTTCTTCCATTTTCGGTCTAGCGGGCTCCTACAATGAGCAGTTCTTC. Translated, it gives CASSSSIFGLAGSYNEQFF. The rearrangement links TRBV28 to TRBJ2-1, with TRBD2 matching over 8 bases. This CDR3 has 19 amino acids. Trimming at V came to 4 bases and at J to 0 bases, leaving 14 bases not matched to a gene. The germline CDR1 and CDR2 sequences are MDHEN and SYDVKM.